One and the same sample provided the 9 T cell receptor beta chains below, sequenced in a study of blood T cell repertoires in COVID-19. The table came from immunoSEQ multiplex PCR; TCRdb's copy has only in-frame clones and leaves some out. The data contain about 220,000 clones, around nine tenths of them singletons. Sequenced sample: PBMCs or T cells enriched from blood (not recorded which). Source of these receptors: a woman aged 50 to 65 with acute COVID-19.

The rearrangement joins TRBV5-1 to TRBJ2-7; D unresolved. This CDR3 has 12 amino acids. V was pared by 1 base and J by 4 bases, with 6 bases between. Germline CDR1 and CDR2: SGHRS and YFSETQ. CDR3 bases: TGCGCCAGCAGCTTGACGAGATACGAGCAGTACTTC. Translation: CASSLTRYEQYF.

J is TRBJ1-2 and V is TRBV30, with D perhaps TRBD1 (6 bases). This CDR3 comprises 12 residues. V lost 2 bases and J 7 bases, leaving 11 bases between the germline ends. Per the germline V gene, CDR1 is GTSNPN and CDR2 is SVGIG (reference sequence). CDR3 DNA sequence: TGTGCCTGGAGTCCAGGGGTGCCTGGCTACACCTTC. Protein product: CAWSPGVPGYTF.

The rearrangement joins TRBV30 to TRBJ1-6; 9 nucleotides align to TRBD1. The trim removed 7 bases at V and 14 bases at J, leaving 18 bases unmatched. The CDR3 is 15 residues long. CDR1 is GTSNPN and CDR2 is SVGIG in the germline V gene (reference sequence). CDR3 in DNA: TGTGCCTCAAAAAGCCGACAGGGGGGGGCTTTGACCCTCCACTTT. Residues: CASKSRQGGALTLHF.

The V call is TRBV4-2, the J call TRBJ1-6; D gene unclear. CDR3 size: 17 residues. Germline V gene data show CDR1 as LGHNA and CDR2 as YNFKEQ. Deletions cut 1 base from V and 0 bases from J, with 10 bases between. The CDR3 here is CASSQGLASSYNSPLHF. CDR3 DNA: TGTGCCAGCAGCCAAGGACTGGCGAGCTCCTATAATTCACCCCTCCACTTT.

CDR3 nucleotides: TGTGCCAGCAGCCCGCCTAGCGGGAGGTCCCATGAGCAGTTCTTC. It specifies CASSPPSGRSHEQFF. This rearrangement joins TRBV5-4 to TRBJ2-1; 11 bases match TRBD2. CDR1 and CDR2 (germline): SGHNT, YYREEE (reference sequence). The CDR3 is 15 residues long. V trimming: 4 bases; J trimming: 8 bases; junction bases outside the gene matches: 8.

J is TRBJ1-6 and V is TRBV9, with 7 bases that match TRBD1. Germline values: CDR1 SGDLS, CDR2 YYNGEE. The CDR3 consists of 15 residues. Trimming took 3 bases from V and 14 from J; bases not matched to a gene: 14. In DNA form, the CDR3 reads TGTGCCAGCAGCGGGTTACAGGGGTCGCCCTCGGCCCTCCACTTT. This codes for CASSGLQGSPSALHF.

The chain links TRBV24-1 to TRBJ1-2; no definite D call. Germline V gene data show CDR1 as KGHDR and CDR2 as SFDVKD. The CDR3 extends over 12 amino acids. The germline V and J ends were trimmed by 5 bases and 5 bases, with 8 bases remaining between them. DNA of the CDR3: TGTGCCACCAGTGGGACTGAATATGGCTACACCTTC. It specifies CATSGTEYGYTF.

The chain is built from TRBV9 and TRBJ2-3, with TRBD1 matching 7 bases. Germline values: CDR1 SGDLS, CDR2 YYNGEE. CDR3 length equals 16 residues. The V segment lost 5 bases and the J segment 2 bases; nucleotides outside the gene matches: 11. CDR3 nucleotides: TGTGCCAGCAGTGATGCCCCGGGACAGAACACAGATACGCAGTATTTT. This translates into CASSDAPGQNTDTQYF. Full variable domain (missing parts from reference TRBV9 and TRBJ2-3): DSGVTQTPKHLITATGQRVTLRCSPRSGDLSVYWYQQSLDQGLQFLIQYYNGEERAKGNILERFSAQQFPDLHSELNLSSLELGDSALYFCASSDAPGQNTDTQYFGPGTRLTVL.

This sequence joins TRBV18 and TRBJ2-7; 10 nucleotides line up with TRBD2. The germline V gene encodes CDR1 KGHSH and CDR2 LQKENI. The CDR3 runs to 14 residues. Trimming removed 5 bases from V and 5 bases from J; junction bases left unmatched: 6. CDR3 amino acids: CASSSASGSHEQYF. The CDR3 coding sequence is TGTGCCAGCTCATCGGCTAGCGGGAGCCACGAGCAGTACTTC.